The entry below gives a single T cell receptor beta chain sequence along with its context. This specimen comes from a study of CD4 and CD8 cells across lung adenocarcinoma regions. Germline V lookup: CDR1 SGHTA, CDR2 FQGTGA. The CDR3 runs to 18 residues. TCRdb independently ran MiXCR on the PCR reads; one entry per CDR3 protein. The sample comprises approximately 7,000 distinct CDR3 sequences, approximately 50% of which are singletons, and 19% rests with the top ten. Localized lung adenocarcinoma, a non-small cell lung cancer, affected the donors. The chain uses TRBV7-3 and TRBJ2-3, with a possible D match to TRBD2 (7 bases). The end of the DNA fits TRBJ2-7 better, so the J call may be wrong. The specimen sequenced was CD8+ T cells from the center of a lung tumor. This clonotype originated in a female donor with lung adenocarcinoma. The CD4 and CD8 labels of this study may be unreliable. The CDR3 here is CASSLTGRGAGATDTQYF. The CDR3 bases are TGTGCCAGCAGCTTAACGGGGAGGGGGGCCGGGGCGACAGATACGCAGTACTTC.